A selection of T cell receptor beta chains follows, all from one sample in a study of blood T cell repertoires in COVID-19. The repertoire was sequenced with immunoSEQ multiplex PCR; TCRdb's copy has only in-frame clones and lacks some. The sample lists 73,000 or so clones, 84% occurring once. Material for sequencing was peripheral blood. Receptor source: an older woman with acute or convalescent COVID-19. Each CDR3 is given without its conserved first and last residue. A D gene is named only where the DNA matches it firmly.

cdr3_aa v_call d_call j_call
ASSRGQGAIWTEAF TRBV5-1 TRBD1 TRBJ1-1
ASSLDSAGYTDTQY TRBV5-1 TRBD2 TRBJ2-3
ASSSRPGAANYGYT TRBV6-6 - TRBJ1-2
ASRGLADETQY TRBV2 TRBD2 TRBJ2-3
ASSQPPRGDNEQF TRBV3-1/TRBV3-2 - TRBJ2-1
ASSHKSQGASNQPQH TRBV6-2/TRBV6-3 TRBD1 TRBJ1-5
ASSPHLNTEAF TRBV28 - TRBJ1-1
ASSQDVGRRGNTIY TRBV3-1/TRBV3-2 - TRBJ1-3
ASDRGYSYNEQF TRBV19 TRBD1 TRBJ2-1
ASSQDRDSAAYNEQF TRBV4-2 - TRBJ2-1
ASRKEQGRTEAF TRBV19 TRBD1 TRBJ1-1
ATSDLSGTGELF TRBV24-1 - TRBJ2-2
ASSPGTSGGARKTQY TRBV11-2 TRBD2 TRBJ2-5
ASRRTINQPQH TRBV6-5 - TRBJ1-5
ASSDFIGGDTQY TRBV6-4 - TRBJ2-3
ASSVLSNTGELF TRBV6-4 - TRBJ2-2
ASSQEGGLGRGYT TRBV3-1/TRBV3-2 - TRBJ1-2
ATRKHTGTTHNTGELF TRBV24-1 TRBD2 TRBJ2-2
ASSHGAAFSPLH TRBV5-1 - TRBJ1-6
ATVGRFTDTQY TRBV24-1 - TRBJ2-3
ASSLGRDSNQPQH TRBV11-2 - TRBJ1-5
ASSQGGKTDTQY TRBV3-1/TRBV3-2 - TRBJ2-3
AISQGASGGTDTQY TRBV10-3 - TRBJ2-3
AWDRDRGITEAF TRBV30 TRBD1 TRBJ1-1
ASSSAGVSSYEQY TRBV19 - TRBJ2-7
ASSSGTSGYEQY TRBV19 TRBD2 TRBJ2-7
ASSLLSGGTEAF TRBV3-1/TRBV3-2 - TRBJ1-1
ASSFGTGLIPEAF TRBV27 TRBD1 TRBJ1-1
ASSFGENQPQH TRBV5-1 - TRBJ1-5
ATSRDGDRVGTEAF TRBV15 TRBD1 TRBJ1-1
ASSESGGGQPQH TRBV6-1 TRBD1 TRBJ1-5
ASSPVLAGDEQF TRBV18 TRBD2 TRBJ2-1
AGANDPETNYGYT TRBV30 - TRBJ1-2